The subject of this entry is one T cell receptor (beta chain). The sample belongs to a study of brain T cells in children with intractable seizures. TCRdb keeps only in-frame clones here, not all; method: immunoSEQ multiplex PCR. This table has some 64,000 clones, about 96% appearing once. CDR3 length: 14 amino acids. Germline V CDR1 and CDR2: MNHEY, SMNVEV (reference sequence). V lost 0 bases to trimming and J lost 1 base, with 6 bases between them. The source of this sequence is a boy under two years old with focal cortical dysplasia and intractable seizures. This rearrangement joins TRBV27 to TRBJ1-1; perhaps TRBD1 as D (6 bases). Here the sequenced sample was peripheral blood, taken at surgery. The CDR3 DNA reads TGTGCCAGCAGTTTATCGACAGGGAACACTGAAGCTTTCTTT. Amino acids: CASSLSTGNTEAFF.